The present TCR beta chain was sequenced within a study of blood T cell repertoires in COVID-19. This clone was observed many times. As handled by the study authors: Estimated nucleated cell counts came from reference gene primer amplification. The table came from immunoSEQ multiplex PCR; TCRdb's copy has only in-frame clones and leaves some out. V and J calls plus clone size are reproduced from that table; the DNA served to infer D and trimming. Here the sample spans over 250,000 clones, about 83% being singletons. J lost 4 bases, V lost 4 bases, and 1 base had no gene match. The CDR3 runs to 12 residues. CDR1 is SGHNT, CDR2 YYREEE, per germline (reference sequence).

Sample: peripheral blood. This receptor was taken from a woman aged 50 to 60 who had recovered from COVID-19. The chain combines TRBV5-4 with TRBJ1-1, with 7 positions matching TRBD1. The CDR3 loop reads CASSAGGTEAFF. The CDR3 DNA reads TGTGCCAGCAGCGCAGGGGGCACTGAAGCTTTCTTT.